Each of the 18 T cell receptor beta chains below was sequenced from the same sample in a study of beta chain features in type 1 diabetes. Of the isolated RNA, all was reverse transcribed, and so the sequenced material was expressed TCRB transcripts. The repertoire was sequenced with immunoSEQ multiplex PCR; TCRdb's copy has only in-frame clones and lacks some. The sample shows under 400,000 clones, 10% to 15% of them seen only once. Material for sequencing was naive CD4+ T cells from blood. These receptors all come from a man between 18 and 35 years old in good health.

The chain employs TRBV30 and TRBJ1-1; 7 bases agree with TRBD1. The CDR3 extends over 12 amino acids. After removal of 5 bases from V and 7 bases from J, the junction contained 7 bases not matched to a gene. CDR1 and CDR2 (germline): GTSNPN, SVGIG (reference sequence). CDR3 region: CAWGPGQVEAFF. The CDR3 DNA is TGTGCCTGGGGTCCCGGACAGGTTGAAGCTTTCTTT.

The CDR3 DNA is TGTGCCTGGAGTTATAGCCCTGATACGCAGTATTTT. As protein: CAWSYSPDTQYF. The J gene is TRBJ2-3, the V gene TRBV30; no clear D. CDR1 is GTSNPN and CDR2 is SVGIG in the germline V gene (reference sequence). CDR3 length: 12 amino acids. V lost 2 bases to trimming and J lost 6 bases, with 9 bases between them.

In its sample, this clone was seen a few times. The chain combines TRBV11-3 with TRBJ2-1, with TRBD1 matching 7 bases. The CDR3 has 14 residues. Germline V gives CDR1 SGHNT, CDR2 YENEEA. After removal of 4 bases from V and 0 bases from J, the junction contained 0 bases not matched to a gene. In DNA, the CDR3 is TGTGCCAGCAGCTGGGACAGCTCCTACAATGAGCAGTTCTTC. Its translation: CASSWDSSYNEQFF.

This clone has a handful of counts. The chain has TRBV21-1 and TRBJ2-5; the table's D call, TRBD1, has no DNA check behind it. TRBV21-1 is deemed a pseudogene. This CDR3 contains 14 residues. CDR3 in DNA: TGTGCCAGCGGGCAAAGGCAACTTCGGGAGACCCAGTACTTC. The encoded protein is CASGQRQLRETQYF.

CDR3 sequence: CSVEDYRATEAFF. The CDR3 region has the DNA TGCAGCGTTGAAGATTACAGGGCTACTGAAGCTTTCTTT. This chain uses TRBV29-1 with TRBJ1-1, with a weak D call TRBD1 (6 bases). Trimming took 0 bases from V and 5 from J, leaving 10 bases between them. The CDR3 runs to 13 residues. CDR1 and CDR2 from the germline V gene are SQVTM and ANQGSEA.

In its sample, this clone was seen a few times. This sequence joins TRBV9 and TRBJ2-5; the D is unclear. Between the trimmed V and J ends, which lost 3 bases and 6 bases, there was a span of 12 bases. The CDR3 contains 13 residues. Germline CDR1 reads SGDLS; CDR2 reads YYNGEE. DNA for the CDR3: TGTGCCAGCAGCGATGAGCCATCTCAGACCCAGTACTTC. It translates to CASSDEPSQTQYF.

This clone has more than one count but fewer than ten. This rearrangement joins TRBV7-9 to TRBJ2-7, with 13 positions matching TRBD2. V lost 3 bases and J lost 2; bases outside the gene matches: 1. From germline, CDR1 is SEHNR and CDR2 FQNEAQ (reference sequence). The CDR3 totals 15 residues. The CDR3 region has the DNA TGTGCCAGCAGCTTCGGACTAGCGGGAGCCTACGAGCAGTACTTC. Encoded protein: CASSFGLAGAYEQYF.

This clone was picked up a small number of times. DNA of the CDR3: TGTGCCAGCAGTGAATTGGGGACAGGGGGACGGGAGACCCAGTACTTC. Amino acids: CASSELGTGGRETQYF. The chain joins TRBV25-1 to TRBJ2-5, with TRBD1 identical over 11 bases. The V segment lost 1 base and the J segment 5 bases; nucleotides outside the gene matches: 6. Germline lookup yields CDR1 MGHDK and CDR2 SYGVNS. This CDR3 is 16 amino acids long.

This sequence joins TRBV7-9 and TRBJ1-2, with TRBD1 as a possible D gene (6 bases). Germline CDR1 and CDR2: SEHNR and FQNEAQ (reference sequence). With 5 bases removed from V and 6 bases from J, the gap between germline ends came to 10 bases. This CDR3 spans 12 amino acids. The CDR3 DNA reads as TGTGCCAGCAGCACGTGGACAGATGGCTACACCTTC. It translates to CASSTWTDGYTF.

This sequence joins TRBV11-2 and TRBJ1-5; the D is unclear. Trimming pared 1 base from V and 4 bases from J, leaving 8 bases between. The CDR3 extends over 14 amino acids. CDR1 and CDR2 from the germline V gene are SGHAT and FQNNGV. The CDR3 DNA reads as TGTGCCAGCAGCTTAGGTTTCAGGAATCAGCCCCAGCATTTT. As protein: CASSLGFRNQPQHF.

A few counts support this clone. The chain combines TRBV5-4 with TRBJ1-2; 9 bases agree with TRBD1. The CDR3 is made up of 14 amino acids. V lost 0 bases, J lost 5 bases, and 2 bases stayed unmatched. The germline gives CDR1 SGHNT, CDR2 YYREEE (reference sequence). Here the CDR3 reads CASSLGGQGYGYTF. In nucleotides, the CDR3 is TGTGCCAGCAGCTTGGGGGGACAGGGATATGGCTACACCTTC.

This clone showed up just a few times. The V and J genes are TRBV10-3 and TRBJ2-7, with D maybe TRBD2 (6 bases). This CDR3 region has 13 residues. Germline V CDR1 and CDR2: ENHRY, SYGVKD. The V and J ends lost 4 bases and 4 bases respectively, with 11 bases between them. CDR3 coding DNA: TGTGCCATCAGTGCGGGAGCGAGGTACGAGCAGTACTTC. Residues: CAISAGARYEQYF.

The V gene is TRBV4-3, the J gene TRBJ2-7, with TRBD1 matching 8 bases. CDR3 length equals 15 residues. Trimming removed 1 base from V and 3 bases from J; junction bases left unmatched: 5. Germline assignment: CDR1 LGHNA and CDR2 YSLEER. This CDR3 reads CASSQGRTGGYEQYF. CDR3 nucleotide sequence: TGCGCCAGCAGCCAAGGACGAACAGGGGGCTACGAGCAGTACTTC.

This clone was counted a few times. For the CDR3, the DNA is TGTGCCAGCACCGAAGACAGGGAACTCAATTCACCCCTCCACTTT. Its translation is CASTEDRELNSPLHF. V usage is TRBV6-5 and J usage is TRBJ1-6; 7 bases agree with TRBD1. J was trimmed by 7 bases and V by 7 bases; bases with no gene match: 10. This CDR3 comprises 15 residues. Looked up from germline, CDR1 is MNHEY and CDR2 is SVGAGI.

This chain joins TRBV7-2 and TRBJ1-5; 9 bases are shared with TRBD1. Per germline, CDR1 SGHTA and CDR2 FQGNSA. V shed 5 bases and J 1 base; nucleotides not matched to a gene: 0. This CDR3 region has 14 residues. Written as DNA, the CDR3 is TGTGCCAGCAGCGGGACAGGGAGCAATCAGCCCCAGCATTTT. Residues: CASSGTGSNQPQHF.

In this sample, this clone turned up a few times. CDR3 region: CASSQHGTRFNYGYTF. For the CDR3, the DNA is TGTGCCAGCAGTCAACACGGGACACGATTTAACTATGGCTACACCTTC. V is TRBV28 and J is TRBJ1-2; D is possibly TRBD1 (6 bases). The CDR3 totals 16 residues. CDR1 MDHEN and CDR2 SYDVKM come from the germline V gene. The V end lost 5 bases, the J end lost 1 base, and 17 bases lay between the germline ends.

The chain combines TRBV28 with TRBJ2-5; 14 nucleotides match TRBD2. The CDR3 runs 15 residues. Germline CDR1 MDHEN, CDR2 SYDVKM. J lost 5 bases, V lost 3 bases, and 2 bases had no gene match. The CDR3 DNA is TGTGCCAGCAGTTTGGGACTAGCGGGAGTTGAGACCCAGTACTTC. It codes for CASSLGLAGVETQYF. The whole variable domain, remainder taken from reference TRBV28 and TRBJ2-5, is DVKVTQSSRYLVKRTGEKVFLECVQDMDHENMFWYRQDPGLGLRLIYFSYDVKMKEKGDIPEGYSVSREKKERFSLILESASTNQTSMYLCASSLGLAGVETQYFGPGTRLLVL.

This chain joins TRBV10-3 and TRBJ1-2, with D perhaps matching TRBD1 (5 bases). The CDR3 has 14 residues. Germline CDR1 reads ENHRY; CDR2 reads SYGVKD. Deletions cut 3 bases from V and 8 bases from J, with 16 bases between. For the CDR3, the DNA is TGTGCCATCAGTGACCGGGACTACCCCGGAGGCTACACCTTC. Translated: CAISDRDYPGGYTF.